This TCR beta chain was found in a study of technical replicates of blood from a few donors. This CDR3 has 18 residues. Germline V lookup: CDR1 SGHAT, CDR2 FQDESV (reference sequence). J lost 0 bases, V lost 5 bases, and 12 bases had no gene match. Some clones are missing from TCRdb's copy, which holds only in-frame ones; the method was immunoSEQ multiplex PCR. This table holds around 92,000 clones, roughly 96% found once. The chain links TRBV11-1 to TRBJ2-1, with 8 bases matching TRBD2. The source material was T cells isolated from PBMCs. This sequence originates from a human donor in good health. The CDR3 loop is CASSRTTPLADSYNEQFF. DNA of the CDR3: TGTGCCAGCAGCCGAACAACCCCACTAGCGGACTCCTACAATGAGCAGTTCTTC.